This T cell receptor (beta chain) stems from a study of T cell repertoires in cytomegalovirus infection. This clonotype has a count of ten or more. TCRdb recomputed calls from the reads with MiXCR, one row per CDR3 protein. The sample includes 480,000 or so distinct CDR3 sequences, 10% to 12% of them seen just once. The CDR3 spans 14 residues. Per the germline V gene, CDR1 is SGHNT and CDR2 is YYREEE (reference sequence). The ends lost 4 bases at V and 6 bases at J; junction bases unmatched: 4. The sequence derives from a human donor in good health (CMV status not recorded). Some clones in this sample may be carry-over from other donors' samples. The V call is TRBV5-4, the J call TRBJ2-7, with 13 bases fitting TRBD2. Sequenced sample: PBMCs. CDR3 in DNA: TGTGCCAGCAGCCCAGGACTAGCGGGGGCCGAGCAGTACTTC. It translates to CASSPGLAGAEQYF.